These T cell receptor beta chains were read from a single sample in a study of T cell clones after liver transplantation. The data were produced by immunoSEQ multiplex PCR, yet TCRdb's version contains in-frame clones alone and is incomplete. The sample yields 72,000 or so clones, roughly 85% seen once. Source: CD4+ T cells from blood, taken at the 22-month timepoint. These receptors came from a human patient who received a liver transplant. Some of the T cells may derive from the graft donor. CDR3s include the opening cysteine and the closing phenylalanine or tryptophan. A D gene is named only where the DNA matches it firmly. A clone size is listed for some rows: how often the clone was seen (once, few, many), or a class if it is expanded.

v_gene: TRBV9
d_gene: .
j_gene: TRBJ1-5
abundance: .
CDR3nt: TGTGCCAGCAGCGTATTGCCGGAAAATCAGCCCCAGCATTTT
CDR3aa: CASSVLPENQPQHF

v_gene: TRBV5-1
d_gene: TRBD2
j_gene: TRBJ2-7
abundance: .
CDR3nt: TGCGCCAGTACCGGGACTAGCGGACCCTACGAGCAGTACTTC
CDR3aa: CASTGTSGPYEQYF

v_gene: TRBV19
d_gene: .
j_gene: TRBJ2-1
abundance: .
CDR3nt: TGTGCCAGTAGTATCAGGCAGAACCAATACAATGAGCAGTTCTTC
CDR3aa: CASSIRQNQYNEQFF

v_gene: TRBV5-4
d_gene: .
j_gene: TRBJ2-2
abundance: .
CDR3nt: TGTGCCAGCAGCTTGGACAGGGTAAACACCGGGGAGCTGTTTTTT
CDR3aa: CASSLDRVNTGELFF

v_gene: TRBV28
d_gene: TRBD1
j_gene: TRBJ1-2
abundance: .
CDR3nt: TGTGCCAGCAGTTTGAGGGGGCTATATGGCTACACCTTC
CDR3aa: CASSLRGLYGYTF

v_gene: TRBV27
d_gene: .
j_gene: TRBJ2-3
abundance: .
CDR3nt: TGTGCCAGCAGCCCCGCCCCCACAGATACGCAGTATTTT
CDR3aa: CASSPAPTDTQYF

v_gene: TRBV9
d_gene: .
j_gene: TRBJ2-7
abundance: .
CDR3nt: TGTGCCAGCAGCGTAGGTTTGGGGGACGAGCAGTACTTC
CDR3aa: CASSVGLGDEQYF

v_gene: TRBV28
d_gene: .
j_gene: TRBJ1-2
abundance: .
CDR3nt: TGTGCCAGCAGTTTATGGTCAGGTCTCTATGGCTACACCTTC
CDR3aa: CASSLWSGLYGYTF

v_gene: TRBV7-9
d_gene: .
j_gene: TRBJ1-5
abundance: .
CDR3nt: TGTGCCAGCAGCGGGAGTGGACAGCCCCAGCATTTT
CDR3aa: CASSGSGQPQHF

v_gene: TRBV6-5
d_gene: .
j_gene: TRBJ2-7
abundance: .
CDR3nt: TGTGCCAGCAGTTATCGTGAACAGGGCTACGAGCAGTACTTC
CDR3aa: CASSYREQGYEQYF

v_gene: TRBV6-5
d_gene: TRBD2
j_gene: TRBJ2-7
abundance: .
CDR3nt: TGTGCCAGCAATCTACAGAGGGAGGGCCGGTACGAGCAGTACTTC
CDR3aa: CASNLQREGRYEQYF

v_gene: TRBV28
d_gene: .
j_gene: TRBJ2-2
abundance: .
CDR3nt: TGTGCCAGCAGCCCGCAATCCGCGGGGACCGGGGAGCTGTTTTTT
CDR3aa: CASSPQSAGTGELFF

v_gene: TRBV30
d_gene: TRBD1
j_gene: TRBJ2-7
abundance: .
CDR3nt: TGTGCCTGGAGTGCTTCTCCGGGACAGGGAATCTACGAGCAGTACTTC
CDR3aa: CAWSASPGQGIYEQYF

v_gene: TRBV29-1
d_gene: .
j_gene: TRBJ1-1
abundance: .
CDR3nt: TGCAGCGTGGGGGGAGGGGCGCTTTCGGCGAACACTGAAGCTTTCTTT
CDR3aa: CSVGGGALSANTEAFF

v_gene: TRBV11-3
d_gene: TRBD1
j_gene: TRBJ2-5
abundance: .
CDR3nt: TGTGCCAGCAGATCGACAGGGGAAGAGACCCAGTACTTC
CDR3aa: CASRSTGEETQYF

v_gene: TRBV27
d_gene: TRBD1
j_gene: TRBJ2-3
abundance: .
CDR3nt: TGTGCCAGCAAATCGGGACAGGGCACAGATACGCAGTATTTT
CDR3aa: CASKSGQGTDTQYF

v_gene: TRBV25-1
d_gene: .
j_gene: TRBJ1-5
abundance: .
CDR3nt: TGTGCCAGCAGTGACCACGCTGGGAATCAGCCCCAGCATTTT
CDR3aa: CASSDHAGNQPQHF

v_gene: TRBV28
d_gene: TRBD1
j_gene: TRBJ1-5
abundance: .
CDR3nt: TGTGCCAGCAGTTCTCGGACAGGACGTAGGCAGCCCCAGCATTTT
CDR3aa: CASSSRTGRRQPQHF

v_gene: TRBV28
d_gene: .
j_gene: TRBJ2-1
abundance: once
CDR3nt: TGTGCCACCGGGGGACTTCCCAATGAGCAGTTCTTC
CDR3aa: CATGGLPNEQFF

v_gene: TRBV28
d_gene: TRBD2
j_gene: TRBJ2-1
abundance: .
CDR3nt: TGTGCCAGCAGTGGGCGCACTAGCGGGAGCTACAATGAGCAGTTCTTC
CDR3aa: CASSGRTSGSYNEQFF

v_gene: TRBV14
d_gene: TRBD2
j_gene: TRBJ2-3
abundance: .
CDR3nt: TGTGCCAGCAGCGAGCGACTAGCGGGGGGGATAGATACGCAGTATTTT
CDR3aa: CASSERLAGGIDTQYF

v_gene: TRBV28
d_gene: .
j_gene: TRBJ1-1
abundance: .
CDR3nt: TGTGCCAGCAGTTGGGGGGGGAACACTGAAGCTTTCTTT
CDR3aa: CASSWGGNTEAFF

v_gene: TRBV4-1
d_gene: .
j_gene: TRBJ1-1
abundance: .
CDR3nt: TGCGCCAGCAGCCAGGAGGACAGAACTGAAGCTTTCTTT
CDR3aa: CASSQEDRTEAFF

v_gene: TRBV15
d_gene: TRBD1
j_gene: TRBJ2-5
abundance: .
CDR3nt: TGTGCCACCAGCCCCCGGACAGGCCAAGAGACCCAGTACTTC
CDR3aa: CATSPRTGQETQYF

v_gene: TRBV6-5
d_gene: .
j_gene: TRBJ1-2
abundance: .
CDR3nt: TGTGCCAGCAGCCCAGCGGGTGGAAACTATGGCTACACCTTC
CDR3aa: CASSPAGGNYGYTF

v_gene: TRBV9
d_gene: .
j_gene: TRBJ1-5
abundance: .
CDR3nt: TGTGCCAGCAGCGTAGGAGGCGGGGCTTACAAGGGCCAACAGCCCCAGCATTTT
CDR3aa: CASSVGGGAYKGQQPQHF

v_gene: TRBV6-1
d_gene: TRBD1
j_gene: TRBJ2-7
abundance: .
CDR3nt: TGTGCCAGCGGACAGGCCTACGAGCAGTACTTC
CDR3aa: CASGQAYEQYF

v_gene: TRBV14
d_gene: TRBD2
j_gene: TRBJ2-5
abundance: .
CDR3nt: TGTGCCAGCAGCCACCGGGAGGGAGAGACCCAGTACTTC
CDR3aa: CASSHREGETQYF